Listed below are T cell receptor beta chains from one sample, sequenced in a study of blood T cell repertoires in COVID-19. The method was immunoSEQ multiplex PCR; TCRdb's version includes in-frame clones alone and lacks a portion of them. Among just under 20,000 clones listed, 70% to 90% were seen once. Sequenced material: peripheral blood. The receptors derive from a human donor with active COVID-19. The donor label of this sample is uncertain. Both conserved end residues are part of each CDR3. Size tells how often a clone was seen (once, few, many) or the class of an expanded clone, and some rows leave it out.

J gene	V gene	clone size	CDR3 protein
TRBJ2-6	TRBV7-8	-	CASKGDRDSGANVLTF
TRBJ1-2	TRBV5-6	-	CASSLVPLTGYGYTF
TRBJ1-2	TRBV4-2	-	CASSQETGGRDGYTF
TRBJ2-3	TRBV5-6	-	CASSPWTSGVWTDTQYF
TRBJ2-3	TRBV19	once	CASRETGSSTDTQYF
TRBJ2-3	TRBV10-3	-	CAISEPKGGSTDTQYF
TRBJ2-2	TRBV3-1/TRBV3-2	-	CASSQVSRGAGELFF
TRBJ2-5	TRBV27	-	CASSRPGGETQYF
TRBJ2-5	TRBV6-5	-	CASSSTQETQYF
TRBJ2-3	TRBV6-6	-	CASSGSGDDYTDTQYF
TRBJ2-3	TRBV10-3	-	CAISGGSSGRNTDTQYF
TRBJ2-7	TRBV9	few	CASSALSGTSGEQYF
TRBJ1-6	TRBV29-1	-	CSVGQDRNSPLHF
TRBJ1-1	TRBV5-1	-	CASSLATANTEAFF
TRBJ2-3	TRBV4-1	-	CASSQVWGLAGDTQYF
TRBJ2-7	TRBV20-1	few	CSAVSSYEQYF
TRBJ1-3	TRBV3-1/TRBV3-2	-	CASSPRGRYSGNTIYF
TRBJ1-1	TRBV10-3	-	CAISEDGSAEAFF
TRBJ2-5	TRBV4-3	-	CASSQDPLAGVGETQYF
TRBJ1-2	TRBV5-4	-	CASSFGQGRDYGYTF
TRBJ2-7	TRBV7-9	-	CASGTDREGTSYEQYF
TRBJ2-5	TRBV20-1	-	CSASLTDQETQYF
TRBJ2-7	TRBV21-1	once	CASTRLAGAEQYF
TRBJ1-2	TRBV4-2	-	CASSQDLTGTGSRGYTF
TRBJ2-3	TRBV6-4	-	CASSVGQAKGDTQYF
TRBJ2-7	TRBV12-3/TRBV12-4	-	CASSFAGEQYF
TRBJ1-4	TRBV5-3	-	CARSFQGTNEKLFF
TRBJ1-1	TRBV5-4	-	CASSPSGAGTEAFF
TRBJ2-7	TRBV7-2	once	CASSLEGAFGEQYF
TRBJ1-2	TRBV5-5	-	CASSLAQAGDGYTF
TRBJ2-7	TRBV5-6	-	CASSAGPAGEQYF
TRBJ2-1	TRBV3-1/TRBV3-2	-	CASNSGTGLYNEQFF
TRBJ2-5	TRBV5-1	-	CASSPGLAGKETQYF
TRBJ1-2	TRBV15	few	CATNRDTSNYGYTF
TRBJ2-7	TRBV3-1/TRBV3-2	-	CASSSTSGYEQYF
TRBJ2-7	TRBV25-1	-	CASSTVGEQYF
TRBJ2-7	TRBV5-5	hyperexpanded	CASSPARYGEQYF
TRBJ2-7	TRBV29-1	-	CSVERGAGHEQYF
TRBJ1-3	TRBV6-1	-	CASSELGTGRNTIYF
TRBJ2-3	TRBV28	-	CASSTGTTADTQYF
TRBJ1-2	TRBV14	-	CASSLGTGRGYTF
TRBJ1-4	TRBV6-5	-	CASCSGMNEKLFF
TRBJ1-1	TRBV29-1	-	CSGGFSEAFF